This T cell receptor (beta chain) was retrieved from a study of shared clonotypes between healthy human individuals. The CDR3 sequence is 15 residues long. Germline assignment: CDR1 SEHNR and CDR2 FQNEAQ (reference sequence). Trimming took 5 bases from V and 1 from J; bases not matched to a gene: 8. Sequencing was performed with immunoSEQ multiplex PCR; in TCRdb, only in-frame clones are kept and a portion is missing. This table holds about 1.1 million clones, 75% to 80% found once. General study points: Naive subsets generally exceeded memory subsets in estimated richness.

Points on this clone: Its antigen is currently unknown.

This rearrangement joins TRBV7-9 to TRBJ2-7; 7 nucleotides agree with TRBD1. The receptor's source is a man between 18 and 35 years old in good health. Some clones in this sample may be carry-over from other donors' samples. The sequencing sample was made of memory CD4+ T cells from PBMCs. Documented subset: CD45RA-negative fraction. The CDR3 loop is CASSPPPDRSYEQYF. The CDR3 nucleotides are TGTGCCAGCAGCCCCCCCCCGGACAGGTCCTACGAGCAGTACTTC.